The rows below give T cell receptor beta chains drawn from one sample of a study of cytotoxic CD8 clonotypes in ibrutinib-treated CLL. Assay used: immunoSEQ multiplex PCR; TCRdb lists only in-frame clones, some missing. The profile shows about 130,000 clones, around four fifths of them singletons. Sequenced here: PBMCs, sampled after 24 months of ibrutinib treatment. The receptors were sampled from a human donor with chronic lymphocytic leukemia. Each CDR3 is given with its conserved first and last residue. A D gene is named only where the DNA matches it firmly.

CDR3 length: 18
D gene: .
J gene: TRBJ1-4
V gene: TRBV5-4
CDR3 DNA: TGTGCCAGCAGCCGGCCGGGACACCCCCTGTCAACTAATGAAAAACTGTTTTTT
CDR3 protein: CASSRPGHPLSTNEKLFF

CDR3 length: 14
D gene: .
J gene: TRBJ2-1
V gene: TRBV19
CDR3 DNA: TGTGCCAGTAGTATTCTCGGACGGTACAATGAGCAGTTCTTC
CDR3 protein: CASSILGRYNEQFF

CDR3 length: 14
D gene: .
J gene: TRBJ1-1
V gene: TRBV6-5
CDR3 DNA: TGTGCCAGCAGTTACCCTGACAGGAACACTGAAGCTTTCTTT
CDR3 protein: CASSYPDRNTEAFF

CDR3 length: 15
D gene: .
J gene: TRBJ1-2
V gene: TRBV10-3
CDR3 DNA: TGTGCCATCAGTGACACCGGGACGGCGATTTGGGGCTACACCTTC
CDR3 protein: CAISDTGTAIWGYTF

CDR3 length: 14
D gene: .
J gene: TRBJ1-2
V gene: TRBV28
CDR3 DNA: TGTGCCAGCAGTCCAGGGACTTCTTCCTATGGCTACACCTTC
CDR3 protein: CASSPGTSSYGYTF

CDR3 length: 12
D gene: .
J gene: TRBJ2-2
V gene: TRBV5-4
CDR3 DNA: TGTGCCAGCAGCTTGACAACCGGGGAGCTGTTTTTT
CDR3 protein: CASSLTTGELFF

CDR3 length: 16
D gene: .
J gene: TRBJ1-2
V gene: TRBV19
CDR3 DNA: TGTGCCAGTAGCCTATTAACCAGGGGCCGCTCGTCTGGCTACACCTTC
CDR3 protein: CASSLLTRGRSSGYTF

CDR3 length: 15
D gene: TRBD2
J gene: TRBJ2-5
V gene: TRBV25-1
CDR3 DNA: TGTGCCAGCAGTTCACCCGGGACTAGCGGGGCTTCCCAGTACTTC
CDR3 protein: CASSSPGTSGASQYF

CDR3 length: 15
D gene: .
J gene: TRBJ2-7
V gene: TRBV27
CDR3 DNA: TGTGCCAGCAGTTTAGGTTGGGGCCGAACCTACGAGCAGTACTTC
CDR3 protein: CASSLGWGRTYEQYF

CDR3 length: 20
D gene: TRBD1
J gene: TRBJ2-3
V gene: TRBV9
CDR3 DNA: TGTGCCAGCAGCGTAGTCGACAGGGGTCTACTCGGGACTAGCACAGATACGCAGTATTTT
CDR3 protein: CASSVVDRGLLGTSTDTQYF

CDR3 length: 14
D gene: TRBD1
J gene: TRBJ2-5
V gene: TRBV5-1
CDR3 DNA: TGCGCCAGCAGGGAGGCAGGGGGCTTAGAGACCCAGTACTTC
CDR3 protein: CASREAGGLETQYF